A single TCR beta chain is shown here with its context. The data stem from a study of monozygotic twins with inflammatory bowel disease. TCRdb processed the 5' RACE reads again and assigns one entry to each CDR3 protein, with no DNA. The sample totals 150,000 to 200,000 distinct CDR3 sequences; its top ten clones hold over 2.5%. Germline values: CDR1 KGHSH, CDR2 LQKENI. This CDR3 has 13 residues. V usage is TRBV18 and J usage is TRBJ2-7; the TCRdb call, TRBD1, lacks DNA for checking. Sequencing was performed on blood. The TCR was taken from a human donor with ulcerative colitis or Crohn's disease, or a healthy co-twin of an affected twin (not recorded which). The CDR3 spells CASSADRAYEQYF.